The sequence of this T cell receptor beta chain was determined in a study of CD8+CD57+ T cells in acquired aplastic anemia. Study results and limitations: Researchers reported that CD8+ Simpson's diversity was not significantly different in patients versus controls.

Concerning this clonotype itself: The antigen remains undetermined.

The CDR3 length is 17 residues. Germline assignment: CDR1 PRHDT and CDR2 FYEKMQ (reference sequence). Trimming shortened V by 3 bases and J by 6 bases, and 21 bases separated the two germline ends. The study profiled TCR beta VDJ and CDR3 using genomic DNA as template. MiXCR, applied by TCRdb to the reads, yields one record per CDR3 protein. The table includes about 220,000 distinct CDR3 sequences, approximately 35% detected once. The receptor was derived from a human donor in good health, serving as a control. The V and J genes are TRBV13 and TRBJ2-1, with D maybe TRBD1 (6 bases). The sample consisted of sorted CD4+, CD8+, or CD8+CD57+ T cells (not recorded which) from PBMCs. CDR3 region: CASSLVVGEGVSNEQFF. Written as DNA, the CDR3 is TGTGCCAGCAGCTTGGTGGTGGGAGAGGGGGTCAGCAATGAGCAGTTCTTC.